Shown below are 31 T cell receptor beta chains from a single sample sequenced in a study of PD-1 blockade in classical Hodgkin lymphoma. Profiling relied on immunoSEQ multiplex PCR, and the TCRdb table lists in-frame clones only, not all of them. In the table there are approximately 100,000 clones, around 88% of which are singletons. Autologous stem cell transplantation was followed by relapse in every patient, and brentuximab vedotin exposure varied. The starting material was peripheral blood mononuclear cells (PBMCs), obtained before the second cycle of nivolumab. The origin of the receptors is a human donor with classical Hodgkin lymphoma.

The rearrangement uses TRBV7-9 and TRBJ2-2; 10 nucleotides align to TRBD1. The CDR3 has 15 amino acids. The J segment lost 4 bases and the V segment lost 2 bases, leaving 1 base of the junction unmatched. Germline V lookup: CDR1 SEHNR, CDR2 FQNEAQ (reference sequence). CDR3 region: CASSLRQGATGELFF. The CDR3, as DNA: TGTGCCAGCAGCTTAAGACAGGGGGCCACCGGGGAGCTGTTTTTT.

This clone showed up just a few times. The chain has TRBV5-4 and TRBJ1-1, with D perhaps matching TRBD1 (6 bases). Per the germline V gene, CDR1 is SGHNT and CDR2 is YYREEE (reference sequence). The CDR3 runs to 14 residues. Trimming took off 3 bases at V and 0 bases at J, with 9 bases between the two ends. As DNA, the CDR3 is TGTGCCAGCAGCTCCGGACAGATGAACACTGAAGCTTTCTTT. Translation: CASSSGQMNTEAFF.

This clone was counted once. This chain uses TRBV4-1 with TRBJ1-4; TRBD1 matches 11 bases. From germline, CDR1 is MGHRA and CDR2 YSYEKL. The V and J ends lost 2 bases and 7 bases, in that order; junction bases with no gene match: 6. This CDR3 is built from 16 residues. The CDR3 spells CASSQTGTGGGEKLFF. DNA for the CDR3: TGCGCCAGCAGCCAAACCGGGACAGGGGGTGGTGAAAAACTGTTTTTT.

The chain combines TRBV29-1 with TRBJ1-2; D gene unclear. V lost 4 bases, J lost 8 bases, and 17 bases lay in between. Germline V gene data show CDR1 as SQVTM and CDR2 as ANQGSEA. This CDR3 region has 13 residues. In DNA, the CDR3 is TGCAGCGTTGGACAAGCCTCAGCCTTCGGCTACACCTTC. This translates into CSVGQASAFGYTF.

V is TRBV7-2 and J is TRBJ2-7, with D possibly TRBD1 on 6 matching bases. Trimming pared 1 base from V and 3 bases from J, leaving 10 bases between. The CDR3 is 14 amino acids. CDR1 and CDR2 (germline): SGHTA, FQGNSA. This CDR3 reads CASSLVTGSYEQYF. CDR3 DNA: TGTGCCAGCAGCTTAGTTACAGGGAGCTACGAGCAGTACTTC.

This rearrangement joins TRBV16 to TRBJ1-5; D not resolved. Trimming cost V 0 bases and J 5 bases, with 11 bases left between them. The germline V gene has CDR1 KGHSY and CDR2 FQNENV. The CDR3 runs to 15 residues. CDR3 loop: CASSQSDTDYQPQHF. The DNA of the CDR3 is TGTGCCAGCAGCCAATCGGATACGGATTATCAGCCCCAGCATTTT.

In its sample, this clone is medium-sized. V and J are TRBV29-1 and TRBJ1-2, with D perhaps TRBD1 (5 bases). The CDR3 contains 13 residues. Germline-derived CDR1 and CDR2 are SQVTM and ANQGSEA. V lost 4 bases to trimming and J lost 6 bases, with 15 bases between them. CDR3 loop: CSVVGETAHGYTF. Here the CDR3 DNA reads TGCAGCGTTGTTGGGGAGACAGCCCATGGCTACACCTTC.

This rearrangement joins TRBV7-2 to TRBJ1-2; a possible D gene is TRBD1 (5 bases). Germline V gives CDR1 SGHTA, CDR2 FQGNSA. V lost 1 base and J lost 0, with 6 bases in between. This CDR3 is built from 14 residues. The CDR3 spells CASSLGDPNYGYTF. CDR3 nucleotides: TGTGCCAGCAGCTTAGGGGACCCTAACTATGGCTACACCTTC.

The chain couples TRBV28 to TRBJ2-7; 8 positions match TRBD2. The germline CDR1 and CDR2 sequences are MDHEN and SYDVKM. This CDR3 is built from 17 residues. Germline trimming cut 5 bases from V and 3 bases from J; bases unmatched to any gene: 15. CDR3 sequence (DNA): TGTGCCAGCAGTAGCCCGGGGGAGCGGGGGACAAACTACGAGCAGTACTTC. Residues: CASSSPGERGTNYEQYF.

CDR3 in amino acids: CASSDWQDYQPQHF. The CDR3 DNA reads as TGTGCCAGCAGTGACTGGCAGGATTATCAGCCCCAGCATTTT. The chain recombines TRBV2 with TRBJ1-5; D is unresolved. Germline values: CDR1 SNHLY, CDR2 FYNNEI. The CDR3 has 14 amino acids. Trimming took off 3 bases at V and 5 bases at J, with 11 bases between the two ends.

The CDR3 spells CASSPGLANEKLFF. The CDR3 DNA follows: TGTGCCAGCAGCCCGGGGCTTGCTAATGAAAAACTGTTTTTT. This chain uses TRBV6-5 with TRBJ1-4; TRBD1 might be the D (5 bases). V was shortened by 6 bases and J by 3 bases, with 11 bases between the two germline ends. CDR3 size: 14 residues. The V gene's germline CDR1 is MNHEY and CDR2 SVGAGI.

The chain links TRBV2 to TRBJ2-7; D is undetermined. Deletions cut 1 base from V and 9 bases from J, with 13 bases between. Per germline, CDR1 SNHLY and CDR2 FYNNEI. This CDR3 contains 13 residues. The CDR3 spells CASSEGLSRRQYF. The CDR3 bases are TGTGCCAGCAGTGAAGGGCTTAGCAGGAGGCAGTACTTC.

This clone was seen once. The rearrangement uses TRBV30 and TRBJ1-2; D unclear. CDR1 is GTSNPN and CDR2 is SVGIG in the germline V gene (reference sequence). The CDR3 has 13 residues. The CDR3 DNA follows: TGTGGCCTCGCCAGTTACGGCCCCAGTGGCTACACCTTC. Protein sequence: CGLASYGPSGYTF.

The chain couples TRBV11-1 to TRBJ2-5, with 7 bases aligning to TRBD1. The CDR3 totals 17 residues. Germline V lookup: CDR1 SGHAT, CDR2 FQDESV (reference sequence). Losses at the gene ends were 1 base for V and 9 bases for J; bases not matched to a gene: 17. CDR3 residues: CASSLGRQGWDQGPQYF. Here the CDR3 DNA reads TGTGCCAGCAGCTTAGGACGACAGGGCTGGGACCAAGGTCCCCAGTACTTC.

J is TRBJ1-1 and V is TRBV19; D might be TRBD1 (5 bases). Deletions cut 4 bases from V and 7 bases from J, with 10 bases between. The CDR3 has 12 residues. CDR1 LNHDA and CDR2 SQIVND come from the germline V gene (reference sequence). CDR3 sequence reads: CASSTGGLEAFF. In DNA form, the CDR3 reads TGTGCCAGTAGTACGGGGGGACTTGAAGCTTTCTTT.

This chain uses TRBV5-1 with TRBJ2-1, with 9 bases that match TRBD1. The CDR3 runs 19 residues. J was trimmed by 3 bases and V by 4 bases; bases with no gene match: 17. The V gene's germline CDR1 is SGHRS and CDR2 YFSETQ. The chain's CDR3 is CASSRTGQGLRSGYNEQFF. The CDR3 DNA reads as TGCGCCAGCAGCAGGACGGGACAGGGTTTGAGGTCGGGCTACAATGAGCAGTTCTTC. Variable domain in full (rest from reference TRBV5-1 and TRBJ2-1): KAGVTQTPRYLIKTRGQQVTLSCSPISGHRSVSWYQQTPGQGLQFLFEYFSETQRNKGNFPGRFSGRQFSNSRSEMNVSTLELGDSALYLCASSRTGQGLRSGYNEQFFGPGTRLTVL.

The J gene is TRBJ1-2, the V gene TRBV28; possibly TRBD1 for D (5 bases). V was cut by 7 bases and J by 1 base, with 16 bases left in between. This CDR3 has 15 amino acids. The germline V gene encodes CDR1 MDHEN and CDR2 SYDVKM. Here the CDR3 DNA reads TGTGCCAGCACCACCCCGGGGGGAATTAACTATGGCTACACCTTC. This codes for CASTTPGGINYGYTF.

The V gene is TRBV11-2, the J gene TRBJ1-1; possibly TRBD1 for D (5 bases). This CDR3 is 14 amino acids long. Trimming pared 3 bases from V and 2 bases from J, leaving 10 bases between. Germline V gene data show CDR1 as SGHAT and CDR2 as FQNNGV. The CDR3 loop reads CASSFDSRNTEAFF. The CDR3 coding sequence is TGTGCCAGCAGCTTCGACAGTCGAAACACTGAAGCTTTCTTT.

The J gene is TRBJ2-1, the V gene TRBV14, with D perhaps TRBD1 or TRBD2 (5 bases each). V lost 2 bases and J 0 bases, leaving 11 bases between the germline ends. Germline-derived CDR1 and CDR2 are SGHDN and FVKESK. The CDR3 length is 16 residues. CDR3 nucleotide sequence: TGTGCCAGCAGCCAATATTGGGGACGCTCCTACAATGAGCAGTTCTTC. It yields the protein CASSQYWGRSYNEQFF.

The chain joins TRBV12-5 to TRBJ2-1; D perhaps matches TRBD2 (5 bases). CDR3 length: 15 residues. Germline V gene sequence: CDR1 LGHNT, CDR2 FRNRAP. Trimming cost V 4 bases and J 6 bases, with 16 bases left between them. The DNA for the CDR3 is TGTGCTAGTGGTTCCCGCCTGATGGGGAGCAATGAGCAGTTCTTC. Translated: CASGSRLMGSNEQFF. The full variable domain, its missing parts supplied by reference TRBV12-5 and TRBJ2-1, is DARVTQTPRHKVTEMGQEVTMRCQPILGHNTVFWYRQTMMQGLELLAYFRNRAPLDDSGMPKDRFSAEMPDATLATLKIQPSEPRDSAVYFCASGSRLMGSNEQFFGPGTRLTVL.

The V gene is TRBV11-3, the J gene TRBJ2-1; perhaps D is TRBD1 or TRBD2 (5 bases each). The CDR3 loop spans 13 amino acids. Between the trimmed V and J ends, which lost 3 bases and 7 bases, there was a span of 10 bases. The V gene's germline CDR1 is SGHNT and CDR2 YENEEA. The CDR3 bases are TGTGCCAGCAGCTTCCTTGAGGGGAATGAGCAGTTCTTC. Residues: CASSFLEGNEQFF.

This chain uses TRBV14 with TRBJ1-2; D remains unclear. Germline V gene sequence: CDR1 SGHDN, CDR2 FVKESK. Trimming shortened V by 2 bases and J by 3 bases, and 16 bases separated the two germline ends. This CDR3 comprises 16 residues. The CDR3 DNA is TGTGCCAGCAGCCAATCTGTTAGCGAATCTGACTATGGCTACACCTTC. Translating gives CASSQSVSESDYGYTF.

By sample share, this clone is medium-sized. This sample includes further DNA sequences coding for the same CDR3. The chain recombines TRBV10-2 with TRBJ1-5; D gene ambiguous. CDR3 length: 16 residues. V was pared by 0 bases and J by 0 bases, with 9 bases between. CDR1 and CDR2 (germline): WSHSY, SAAADI. Written as DNA, the CDR3 is TGCGCCAGCAGTGAGTCTCCCGGAAATAGCAATCAGCCCCAGCATTTT. Protein: CASSESPGNSNQPQHF.

The chain joins TRBV6-5 to TRBJ1-1, with D unclear. The CDR3 totals 14 residues. CDR1 MNHEY and CDR2 SVGAGI come from the germline V gene. V was pared by 5 bases and J by 3 bases, with 13 bases between. CDR3 residues: CASSRADPYTEAFF. CDR3 nucleotides: TGTGCCAGCAGTCGAGCTGACCCTTACACTGAAGCTTTCTTT.

Comment on this clone: Other DNA sequences from this sample encode an identical CDR3 as well. The rearrangement links TRBV5-1 to TRBJ1-2, with 8 bases lining up with TRBD1. V lost 0 bases to trimming and J lost 5 bases; unmatched junction nucleotides: 6. Germline loops: CDR1 SGHRS, CDR2 YFSETQ. The CDR3 is made up of 15 amino acids. This chain's CDR3 is CASSLETGVWYGYTF. CDR3 bases: TGCGCCAGCAGCTTGGAGACAGGGGTGTGGTATGGCTACACCTTC.

The genes are TRBV7-8 and TRBJ2-7; TRBD1 matches 8 bases. The germline CDR1 and CDR2 sequences are SGHVS and FQNEAQ. The CDR3 is 15 residues long. After removal of 7 bases from V and 2 bases from J, the junction contained 10 bases not matched to a gene. The CDR3 bases are TGTGCCAGCAACAACCTCCGGGACAGGCCCTACGAGCAGTACTTC. This translates into CASNNLRDRPYEQYF.

CDR3 DNA: TGTGCCAGCGGGACAGCTGAAGCTTTCTTT. This codes for CASGTAEAFF. The chain is built from TRBV6-5 and TRBJ1-1; 7 nucleotides match TRBD1. The CDR3 totals 10 residues. V shed 8 bases and J 6 bases; nucleotides not matched to a gene: 0. Germline loops: CDR1 MNHEY, CDR2 SVGAGI.

This rearrangement joins TRBV5-1 to TRBJ2-7; no reliable D call. The CDR3 consists of 13 residues. Trimming removed 7 bases at V and 3 bases at J, with 14 bases between. The germline V gene encodes CDR1 SGHRS and CDR2 YFSETQ. The CDR3 spells CASGSTDDYEQYF. In DNA form, the CDR3 reads TGCGCCAGCGGGTCGACGGACGACTACGAGCAGTACTTC.

V and J are TRBV28 and TRBJ2-7; D may be TRBD2 (6 bases). The CDR3 runs 13 residues. In germline, CDR1 is MDHEN, CDR2 SYDVKM. The V and J ends lost 6 bases and 3 bases respectively, with 12 bases between them. The CDR3 loop reads CASSRGEVYEQYF. In nucleotides, the CDR3 is TGTGCCAGCAGCAGAGGGGAGGTCTACGAGCAGTACTTC.

The J gene is TRBJ1-5, the V gene TRBV2; D is undetermined. The CDR3 is 14 residues long. The germline CDR1 and CDR2 sequences are SNHLY and FYNNEI. Trimming removed 4 bases at V and 0 bases at J, with 7 bases between. Written as DNA, the CDR3 is TGTGCCAGCAGTGTGGGGTATAGCAATCAGCCCCAGCATTTT. Protein sequence: CASSVGYSNQPQHF. Based on the CDR3 plus reference TRBV2 and TRBJ1-5, the full variable domain is EPEVTQTPSHQVTQMGQEVILRCVPISNHLYFYWYRQILGQKVEFLVSFYNNEISEKSEIFDDQFSVERPDGSNFTLKIRSTKLEDSAMYFCASSVGYSNQPQHFGDGTRLSIL.

The gene calls are TRBV7-9 and TRBJ2-3; D unresolved. The germline gives CDR1 SEHNR, CDR2 FQNEAQ (reference sequence). The CDR3 is made up of 13 amino acids. With 3 bases removed from V and 2 bases from J, the gap between germline ends came to 6 bases. In DNA form, the CDR3 reads TGTGCCAGCAGCTTGGAGAACACAGATACGCAGTATTTT. It is translated as CASSLENTDTQYF.